What follows are 14 T cell receptor beta chains derived from one specimen sequenced in a study of identical twins. TCRdb passed the 5' RACE reads through MiXCR, listing each CDR3 protein once. The sample consists of 1.5 million to 2 million distinct CDR3 sequences, roughly a third of them appearing once. Sequencing was carried out using cord blood. These receptors originate from a newborn girl in good health.

The chain combines TRBV6-6 with TRBJ2-2; 7 bases fit TRBD2. The CDR3 contains 16 residues. CDR1 and CDR2 from the germline V gene are MNHNY and SVGAGI (reference sequence). The junction had 6 bases not matched to a gene; V was cut back by 4 bases and J by 1 base. DNA for the CDR3: TGTGCCAGCAGTTCGCAGGCTAGCGGGAACACCGGGGAGCTGTTTTTT. Encoded protein: CASSSQASGNTGELFF.

The CDR3 coding sequence is TGTGCCAGCAGTGGCCGGGACAGGGACTATGGCTACACCTTC. Encoded protein: CASSGRDRDYGYTF. This chain uses TRBV6-1 with TRBJ1-2; 9 positions agree with TRBD1. From germline, CDR1 is MNHNS and CDR2 SASEGT. J gave up 3 bases and V 4 bases, and 3 bases lay outside the gene matches. The CDR3 sequence is 14 residues long.

The chain couples TRBV4-2 to TRBJ2-1, with a tentative D call TRBD1 (6 bases). The DNA end lines up better with TRBJ2-7; the J call may be wrong. This CDR3 is built from 15 residues. Germline V lookup: CDR1 LGHNA, CDR2 YNFKEQ. CDR3 bases: TGTGCCAGCAGCCAAGCCCAGGGGTCCTACAATGAGCAGTACTTC. The encoded protein is CASSQAQGSYNEQYF.

This clonotype was recorded at least ten times. This chain joins TRBV10-3 and TRBJ1-2; the D is unclear. V lost 6 bases, J lost 1 base, and 6 bases lay in between. This CDR3 contains 12 residues. Germline values: CDR1 ENHRY, CDR2 SYGVKD. The CDR3 region is CAISRNNYGYTF. In DNA, the CDR3 is TGTGCCATCAGCCGAAATAACTATGGCTACACCTTC.

This clonotype was seen only a few times. V gene TRBV6-2 or TRBV6-3 combines with J gene TRBJ2-1; 8 bases line up with TRBD2. The germline CDR1 and CDR2 sequences are MNHEY and SVGEGT. The CDR3 runs to 15 residues. Trimming took 7 bases from V and 4 from J; bases not matched to a gene: 9. The CDR3 sequence: CASNEETSAYNEQFF. CDR3 in DNA: TGTGCCAGCAACGAGGAGACTAGCGCTTACAATGAGCAGTTCTTC.

The CDR3 DNA reads as TGTGCCAACTCAATAGCGGGGGACAGCACAGATACGCAGTATTTT. Amino acids: CANSIAGDSTDTQYF. V is TRBV10-3 and J is TRBJ2-3; 9 bases align to TRBD2. Germline values: CDR1 ENHRY, CDR2 SYGVKD. The CDR3 is made up of 15 amino acids. With 10 bases clipped from V and 0 bases from J, the junction kept 8 bases outside the gene matches.

This clonotype was detected only a few times. This chain joins TRBV7-2 and TRBJ2-7, with D possibly matching TRBD1 (5 bases). Germline V gene lookup returns CDR1 SGHTA and CDR2 FQGNSA. V dropped 2 bases and J dropped 2 bases, with 13 bases sitting between them. The CDR3 loop spans 15 amino acids. The CDR3 nucleotides are TGTGCCAGCAGCTTATGGAAGGGGATAGCCTACGAGCAGTACTTC. This translates into CASSLWKGIAYEQYF.

The chain is built from TRBV12-3 or TRBV12-4 and TRBJ1-5; 7 nucleotides agree with TRBD1. The CDR3 has 17 amino acids. Trimming took 5 bases from V and 0 from J; bases not matched to a gene: 10. The CDR3 coding sequence is TGTGCCAGCAGTCTCAGCAGGGGGGGATATAGCAATCAGCCCCAGCATTTT. Protein: CASSLSRGGYSNQPQHF.

This clonotype was seen only a few times. The V call is TRBV2, the J call TRBJ2-5; 8 bases are a match to TRBD2. The CDR3 has 14 amino acids. The germline V gene has CDR1 SNHLY and CDR2 FYNNEI. Trimming took 7 bases from V and 2 from J; bases not matched to a gene: 6. CDR3 coding DNA: TGTGCCAGCATGAGCGGGAGCGTTCAAGAGACCCAGTACTTC. It encodes CASMSGSVQETQYF.

About this clonotype: This may be a read error, as it is one base from a much larger clone. The rearrangement links TRBV4-1 to TRBJ2-1; unclear D gene. Germline values: CDR1 MGHRA, CDR2 YSYEKL. Trimming took 0 bases from V and 9 from J, leaving 18 bases between them. CDR3 size: 16 residues. CDR3 region: CASSQDSALLIVEQFF. The DNA for the CDR3 is TGCGCCAGCAGCCAAGATTCCGCTCTCCTAATAGTTGAGCAGTTCTTC.

This clonotype was counted a few times. This rearrangement joins TRBV3-1 to TRBJ2-7, with 8 bases aligning to TRBD1. The CDR3 covers 15 residues. With 2 bases clipped from V and 5 bases from J, the junction kept 8 bases outside the gene matches. The V gene's germline CDR1 is LGHDT and CDR2 YNNKEL (reference sequence). The CDR3 coding sequence is TGTGCCAGCAGCCAACTGTCAGGGGGCAAGAACGAGCAGTACTTC. Translated, it gives CASSQLSGGKNEQYF.

This clonotype came up a few times. The CDR3, as DNA: TGTGCCAGCAGCTTGGAGTTGCTAGCGGGAGGTATATACAATGAGCAGTTCTTC. Amino acids: CASSLELLAGGIYNEQFF. The J gene is TRBJ2-1, the V gene TRBV5-6, with 11 bases that match TRBD2. The V segment lost 0 bases and the J segment 4 bases; nucleotides outside the gene matches: 9. Germline CDR1 is SGHDT and CDR2 is YYEEEE. The CDR3 loop spans 18 amino acids.

This clonotype showed up many times. The chain links TRBV29-1 to TRBJ1-5; TRBD1 might be the D (5 bases). The CDR3 runs 12 residues. Per the germline V gene, CDR1 is SQVTM and CDR2 is ANQGSEA. V shed 7 bases and J shed 3 bases, with 10 bases lying between them. This chain's CDR3 is CSAQGHNQPQHF. The CDR3 DNA follows: TGCAGCGCCCAAGGACACAATCAGCCCCAGCATTTT.

This clonotype has a handful of counts. The chain couples TRBV20-1 to TRBJ1-5; unclear D gene. V lost 1 base and J lost 6, with 10 bases in between. The CDR3 is 13 residues long. The germline V gene has CDR1 DFQATT and CDR2 SNEGSKA (reference sequence). This CDR3 reads CSARAGGSQPQHF. The CDR3 DNA sequence: TGCAGTGCTAGAGCGGGTGGAAGTCAGCCCCAGCATTTT.